This T cell receptor beta chain was sequenced in a study of T cells in Graves' hyperthyroidism and ophthalmopathy. Looking at the study overall: Peripheral blood was collected at initial diagnosis, before any treatment.

Amplification of TCR beta CDR3 regions used RNA as the template. During a first-round RT-PCR of the TCR CDR3, the HTBI primer set was used. From the multiplex PCR reads, TCRdb called clonotypes with MiXCR, one entry per CDR3 protein. Here the sample spans around 250,000 distinct CDR3 sequences, about 24% being singletons. A patient was excluded if there was uncontrolled infection, other autoimmune disease, pregnancy or lactation. Diagnoses were established using clinical symptoms, serum thyroxine and TRAb, thyroid ultrasound and orbital computed tomography. CDR1 and CDR2 (germline): PRHDT, FYEKMQ (reference sequence). This CDR3 spans 14 amino acids. J lost 4 bases, V lost 4 bases, and 5 bases had no gene match. This clonotype was recorded at least ten times. Its antigen is still unknown. Whole-study findings and limits: Model-based prediction identified ophthalmopathy a median around 6.5 months prior to its onset.

This clonotype was sampled from a woman between 35 and 50 years old with Graves' ophthalmopathy. Sequencing was performed on blood. The chain uses TRBV13 and TRBJ1-2, with 8 bases lining up with TRBD1. The CDR3 coding sequence is TGTGCCAGCAGCTCCGACAGGGGAGTCTATGGCTACACCTTC. This translates into CASSSDRGVYGYTF.